Shown below are 6 T cell receptor beta chains from a single sample sequenced in a study of shared clonotypes between healthy human individuals. The repertoire was sequenced with immunoSEQ multiplex PCR; TCRdb's copy has only in-frame clones and lacks some. The data show around 2.1 million clones, with 85% to 95% seen just once and 1.5% to 2% held by the top ten. Cells designated naive CD8 were CD45RO-negative and were positively selected for CCR7, with terminally differentiated effector memory CD45RA+ cells excluded. The specimen was naive CD8+ T cells from PBMCs. The receptors originated from a young man in good health. Some clones in this sample may be carry-over from other donors' samples.

This clone occurred once. J is TRBJ1-1 and V is TRBV13; perhaps TRBD1 as D (6 bases). The CDR3 has 15 residues. Germline lookup yields CDR1 PRHDT and CDR2 FYEKMQ (reference sequence). The ends were cut back, 3 bases at V and 7 bases at J, with 18 bases in the middle. CDR3 amino acids: CASSFGGGRPYEAFF. DNA of the CDR3: TGTGCCAGCAGCTTCGGGGGGGGGCGTCCCTATGAAGCTTTCTTT.

The chain recombines TRBV5-1 with TRBJ2-3; the match to TRBD2 covers 10 bases. This CDR3 spans 17 amino acids. From germline, CDR1 is SGHRS and CDR2 YFSETQ. Losses at the gene ends were 0 bases for V and 6 bases for J; bases not matched to a gene: 10. The CDR3 nucleotides read TGCGCCAGCAGCTTGGGGGGCCTAGCGGGAGTTATTGATACGCAGTATTTT. Protein sequence: CASSLGGLAGVIDTQYF.

The V and J genes are TRBV27 and TRBJ2-7; D is perhaps TRBD1 (5 bases). Trimming removed 8 bases from V and 2 bases from J, with 10 bases in between. Germline loops: CDR1 MNHEY, CDR2 SMNVEV (reference sequence). This CDR3 contains 12 residues. CDR3 sequence (DNA): TGTGCCAGCGGAGACAGTCCCTACGAGCAGTACTTC. Residues: CASGDSPYEQYF.

V gene TRBV27 combines with J gene TRBJ2-1; D is possibly TRBD1 or TRBD2 (5 bases each). CDR3 length equals 14 residues. The germline V gene encodes CDR1 MNHEY and CDR2 SMNVEV (reference sequence). V lost 7 bases to trimming and J lost 4 bases, with 14 bases between them. Written as DNA, the CDR3 is TGTGCCAGCACCTACTCCGGGGCATACAATGAGCAGTTCTTC. Translating gives CASTYSGAYNEQFF.

CDR3 amino acids: CASSRTGNSYEQYF. CDR3 DNA: TGTGCCAGCAGCAGGACAGGGAACTCCTACGAGCAGTACTTC. The chain joins TRBV5-8 to TRBJ2-7; 8 nucleotides align to TRBD1. Unmatched junction bases numbered 3, after V lost 4 bases and J lost 0 bases. This CDR3 is built from 14 residues. Germline CDR1 reads SGHTS; CDR2 reads YDEGEE.

Regarding this clone: Other DNA sequences of this sample code for an identical CDR3. The CDR3: CASSELGSGNTIYF. As DNA, the CDR3 is TGTGCCAGCAGTGAACTAGGGAGTGGAAACACCATATATTTT. This chain connects TRBV6-1 to TRBJ1-3; no firm D call. With 2 bases removed from V and 3 bases from J, the gap between germline ends came to 8 bases. The CDR3 spans 14 residues. Per germline, CDR1 MNHNS and CDR2 SASEGT.